The subject of this entry is one T cell receptor beta chain. In its sample, this clonotype comes out as large (0.1 to 1%). Its specific antigen is unknown. No much larger clone is present one base from it, and per-base qualities are unavailable. A library prepared for alpha chains yielded this beta chain as an off-target read; its size is of little meaning. These data belong to a study of spatial heterogeneity in lung cancer (dated by TCRdb to about 2019). Regarding the study in general: Beta-chain transcripts were consistently detected in greater numbers than alpha-chain transcripts, which likely reflected higher beta-chain transcript abundance. In the raw uncorrected reads, each unique combination of TCR and UMI appeared on average more than ten times. In non-small cell lung cancer, the study quantitatively compared TCR alpha and beta repertoires across several tumor regions, matched nontumor lung, and blood. The study linked features of the TCR repertoire to counts of nonsynonymous mutations, which were determined by whole-exome sequencing of tumor tissue. Both alpha and beta chains were TCR-sequenced in a few hundred tumor regions, about 64 matched nontumor lung samples and around 54 PBMC samples obtained at surgery. What the work shows at the level of the full study, not this receptor alone: Confirming at a functional level the hypothesis that regional TCRs recognize regional mutations was considered to require additional single-cell paired TCR alpha and beta sequencing.

Trimming takes 2 bases from V and 4 bases from J, and the germline ends sit 8 bases apart. The germline V gene specifies MNHEY as CDR1 and SVGAGI as CDR2. The CDR3 sequence holds 14 residues, the cysteine and phenylalanine included. Only the CDR3 portion is preserved as DNA: 42 bases, with reading frame beginning at the first base. The intended sense of this specimen's time point label: sample taken at primary tumor resection. Samples were obtained from about 75 patients with early-stage, untreated non-small cell lung cancer from the lung TRACERx cohort. For TCR sequencing, whole RNA was extracted from tumor and nontumor lung tissue, or from cryopreserved PBMC samples, and no cell sorting was done. Only patients with enough RNA available from two or more tumor regions were chosen for TCR sequencing. A lung pathologist reviewed the tumor and adjacent nontumor lung specimens before the specimens were selected.

Receptor amplification or capture employed 5' RACE. Instrument used: NextSeq 500. In the TCR library protocol, a unique molecular identifier was attached to each TCR cDNA molecule so that PCR and sequencing errors could be corrected. On the study's bioinformatics: TCR identification, UMI-based error correction and CDR3 extraction were all carried out with Decombinator tools. Expanded TCRs were defined as those above a frequency of 2 per 1,000, corresponding to the top 1% of the tumor frequency distribution. Rényi diversity was computed with the R vegan package after subsampling each repertoire 100 times to 5,000 TCRs. To build CDR3 similarity networks, amino acid triplet string-kernel similarity was used, and CDR3s were connected when their pairwise similarity was above 0.82. TCRdb redid the processing of the public reads, applying fastp at Q25 and MiXCR, and retained in-frame beta chains. Here each entry gathers all rows of one CDR3 protein and keeps the most common genes and DNA. These V and J calls are TCRdb output, not the study's own analysis. For this sample the table gives approximately 160 distinct CDR3 sequences, of which about 20% were detected only once. The top ten constitute 50% to 70% of the sample.

This chain joins TRBV6-5 to TRBJ2-2; no D gene call is confident. Sequencing used normal lung tissue next to the tumor, obtained at surgery. This clonotype originated in a male donor with early-stage non-small cell lung cancer. In nucleotides, the sequence is TGTGCCAGCAGTTACCAACAGCTCACCGGGGAGCTGTTTTTT. This translates into CASSYQQLTGELFF.